What follows are 14 T cell receptor beta chains derived from one specimen sequenced in a study of cytomegalovirus exposure and HLA in healthy donors. The protocol was immunoSEQ multiplex PCR, while the TCRdb copy is restricted to in-frame clones and leaves out a portion. The data show about 340,000 clones, 86% seen once. Sample: PBMCs. The origin of the receptors is a woman younger than 35 in good health and CMV-seronegative.

The V call is TRBV5-1, the J call TRBJ2-7; 9 positions agree with TRBD1. The CDR3 spans 16 residues. Germline CDR1 reads SGHRS; CDR2 reads YFSETQ. J gave up 3 bases and V 0 bases, and 7 bases lay outside the gene matches. The CDR3 region is CASSLGGGQGYYEQYF. DNA of the CDR3: TGCGCCAGCAGCTTGGGAGGTGGACAGGGGTACTACGAGCAGTACTTC.

The V and J genes are TRBV7-9 and TRBJ2-5; no reliable D call. The V end was cut by 2 bases, the J end by 5 bases, with 15 bases between. This CDR3 is 15 amino acids long. Germline V gene sequence: CDR1 SEHNR, CDR2 FQNEAQ (reference sequence). CDR3 coding DNA: TGTGCCAGCAGCTTACGAGTTAACCCACAGGAGACCCAGTACTTC. This translates into CASSLRVNPQETQYF.

As concerns this clone: This CDR3 is also generated by other DNA sequences in the sample. The chain links TRBV19 to TRBJ2-7, with D perhaps TRBD2 (5 bases). The CDR3 length is 12 residues. Trimming removed 5 bases at V and 3 bases at J, with 8 bases between. Germline V lookup: CDR1 LNHDA, CDR2 SQIVND (reference sequence). The CDR3 loop reads CASSPGSYEQYF. CDR3 in DNA: TGTGCCAGTAGTCCGGGGAGCTACGAGCAGTACTTC.

The chain joins TRBV27 to TRBJ2-7; the match to TRBD1 covers 11 bases. J was trimmed by 4 bases and V by 5 bases; bases with no gene match: 7. This CDR3 is built from 15 residues. Germline CDR1 reads MNHEY; CDR2 reads SMNVEV (reference sequence). CDR3 DNA: TGTGCCAGCAGTCCGCGGACAGGGGGCGGATACGAGCAGTACTTC. The encoded protein is CASSPRTGGGYEQYF.

This clone was seen only once. The chain combines TRBV7-9 with TRBJ2-7, with 10 bases that match TRBD1. The CDR3 is made up of 15 amino acids. V lost 5 bases to trimming and J lost 4 bases; unmatched junction nucleotides: 8. Germline-derived CDR1 and CDR2 are SEHNR and FQNEAQ (reference sequence). The DNA for the CDR3 is TGTGCCAGCAGCCCCACGACAGGGGGCGGGTACGAGCAGTACTTC. Translating gives CASSPTTGGGYEQYF.

The CDR3 here is CASSSRLAGGREQYF. The CDR3 DNA reads as TGTGCCAGCAGCTCCCGACTAGCGGGAGGGAGGGAGCAGTACTTC. The chain couples TRBV7-2 to TRBJ2-7, with 14 bases identical to TRBD2. CDR1 and CDR2 from the germline V gene are SGHTA and FQGNSA. V shed 4 bases, J shed 7 bases, and the junction held 6 bases outside the gene matches. CDR3 size: 15 residues.

This chain's CDR3 is CASSLRGPGYGYTF. In nucleotides, the CDR3 is TGTGCCAGCAGCTTGAGGGGGCCGGGGTATGGCTACACCTTC. The chain has TRBV7-9 and TRBJ1-2; TRBD1 matches 7 bases. V trimming: 3 bases; J trimming: 5 bases; junction bases outside the gene matches: 6. Germline V CDR1 and CDR2: SEHNR, FQNEAQ (reference sequence). The length of the CDR3 is 14 residues. Full variable domain (missing parts from reference TRBV7-9 and TRBJ1-2): DTGVSQNPRHKITKRGQNVTFRCDPISEHNRLYWYRQTLGQGPEFLTYFQNEAQLEKSRLLSDRFSAERPKGSFSTLEIQRTEQGDSAMYLCASSLRGPGYGYTFGSGTRLTVV.

The chain joins TRBV27 to TRBJ2-3; the D gene is possibly TRBD2 (6 bases). The germline gives CDR1 MNHEY, CDR2 SMNVEV (reference sequence). Trimming took off 2 bases at V and 2 bases at J, with 8 bases between the two ends. The CDR3 contains 14 residues. CDR3 nucleotide sequence: TGTGCCAGCAGTTTAGCGGGGCACACAGATACGCAGTATTTT. Translated: CASSLAGHTDTQYF.

J is TRBJ2-7 and V is TRBV7-2; D remains unclear. Germline lookup yields CDR1 SGHTA and CDR2 FQGNSA. The CDR3 has 15 residues. V lost 2 bases and J lost 2, with 13 bases in between. The CDR3 here is CASSLSLVPPYEQYF. Here the CDR3 DNA reads TGTGCCAGCAGCTTAAGCCTTGTACCCCCCTACGAGCAGTACTTC.

The rearrangement uses TRBV27 and TRBJ2-7, with TRBD1 matching over 7 bases. With 5 bases clipped from V and 6 bases from J, the junction kept 7 bases outside the gene matches. The CDR3 extends over 13 amino acids. Germline V lookup: CDR1 MNHEY, CDR2 SMNVEV (reference sequence). The CDR3 region is CASSPTGVREQYF. In nucleotides, the CDR3 is TGTGCCAGCAGTCCTACAGGGGTCCGCGAGCAGTACTTC.

V usage is TRBV4-3 and J usage is TRBJ2-1; the match to TRBD2 covers 7 bases. Unmatched junction bases numbered 7, after V lost 5 bases and J lost 6 bases. This CDR3 is 14 amino acids long. The germline CDR1 and CDR2 sequences are LGHNA and YSLEER. CDR3 sequence: CASSSWTSSNEQFF. As DNA, the CDR3 is TGCGCCAGCAGCTCCTGGACTAGTTCCAATGAGCAGTTCTTC.

The genes are TRBV27 and TRBJ2-7; 7 bases align to TRBD2. CDR3 length: 15 amino acids. In germline, CDR1 is MNHEY, CDR2 SMNVEV (reference sequence). V trimming: 2 bases; J trimming: 10 bases; junction bases outside the gene matches: 14. The CDR3 DNA reads as TGTGCCAGCAGTTTAAGGGTAGGCAGGGACTACGCCCAGTACTTC. Translation gives CASSLRVGRDYAQYF.

This clone appeared a single time. The chain has TRBV19 and TRBJ2-2, with D possibly being TRBD1 (6 bases). CDR1 and CDR2 from the germline V gene are LNHDA and SQIVND (reference sequence). V lost 7 bases, J lost 1 base, and 10 bases lay in between. The CDR3 runs 14 residues. The CDR3, as DNA: TGTGCCAGTATTGCAGGGGAGAACACCGGGGAGCTGTTTTTT. This codes for CASIAGENTGELFF.

V is TRBV6-1 and J is TRBJ2-5; 7 bases are shared with TRBD1. The germline V gene encodes CDR1 MNHNS and CDR2 SASEGT. V lost 7 bases and J lost 2; bases outside the gene matches: 4. The CDR3 runs to 13 residues. CDR3: CASNLGQQETQYF. CDR3 DNA: TGTGCCAGCAATCTGGGACAGCAAGAGACCCAGTACTTC.